This T cell receptor (beta chain) is drawn from a study of OX40 agonist ivuxolimab in advanced cancers. About the research overall: Patients were around 83% male with ages roughly 20 to 85, mean roughly 64.

Autoimmune disease history or systemic immunosuppression meant exclusion. The investigators sampled blood at baseline, at cycle 4 day 1, and at cycle 7 day 1. The CDR3 extends over 14 amino acids. V gave up 2 bases and J gave up 8 bases, with 15 bases separating them. Study-level results: Low normalized T-cell clonal expansion was also seen in some nonresponders.

As to this clone: The antigen is not known.

The data were produced by immunoSEQ multiplex PCR, yet TCRdb's version contains in-frame clones alone and is incomplete. The sample carries 20,000 to 30,000 clones, 88% recorded once. Sequencing used CD4+ or CD8+ T cells sorted from blood, obtained in a trial of the OX40 agonist ivuxolimab. The clonotype comes from an adult with an advanced solid tumor such as melanoma, head and neck, liver or kidney cancer. The chain has TRBV23-1 and TRBJ1-2; D is perhaps TRBD1 (5 bases). TRBV23-1 qualifies as an ORF whose function is uncertain. The CDR3 DNA is TGCGCCAGCAGTCAAACGGGACTCTTTTACGGCTACACCTTC. This sequence encodes CASSQTGLFYGYTF.